Listed here are 9 T cell receptor beta chains from one sample, sequenced in a study of T cell responses to AZD1222 COVID-19 vaccine (dated by TCRdb to 2020 to 2023). The intended sense of this specimen's time point label: baseline before first vaccination. Library prep was done by the immunoSEQ multiplex PCR assay. This immuneACCESS table, as held by TCRdb, lists in-frame sequences with V and J called but not all clones. Of the missing ones, under half trace to an unresolved V gene in checked studies; the others have no known cause. This sample lists some 19,000 clones; approximately 79% were detected once. In total, the top ten clones hold around 41% of the sample. Source: peripheral blood, taken on day 0 of AZD1222 vaccination. Receptor source: an adult in good health.

J is TRBJ2-1 and V is TRBV6-6; perhaps TRBD1 as D (6 bases). This CDR3 comprises 12 residues. Trimming cost V 0 bases and J 9 bases, with 6 bases left between them. Germline values: CDR1 MNHNY, CDR2 SVGAGI (reference sequence). The CDR3 is CASSYSGGEQFF. The CDR3 DNA sequence: TGTGCCAGCAGTTACTCAGGGGGTGAGCAGTTCTTC.

The J gene is TRBJ2-2, the V gene TRBV24-1; D is ambiguous. V lost 4 bases, J lost 6 bases, and 14 bases lay in between. The germline V gene encodes CDR1 KGHDR and CDR2 SFDVKD. The CDR3 runs to 15 residues. CDR3 nucleotides: TGTGCCACCAGTGACCGACAACGGACCCCCGGGGAGCTGTTTTTT. This codes for CATSDRQRTPGELFF.

The genes are TRBV6-5 and TRBJ2-5, with a weak D call TRBD2 (6 bases). Germline CDR1 is MNHEY and CDR2 is SVGAGI. The CDR3 covers 13 residues. V was clipped by 4 bases and J by 5 bases, with 11 bases between them. CDR3 nucleotides: TGTGCCAGCAGTTTTTCAGGAGGGGAGACCCAGTACTTC. It encodes CASSFSGGETQYF.

The chain joins TRBV19 to TRBJ1-5; perhaps TRBD1 as D (6 bases). Trimming removed 7 bases at V and 6 bases at J, with 28 bases between. CDR1 LNHDA and CDR2 SQIVND come from the germline V gene (reference sequence). This CDR3 is built from 18 residues. DNA for the CDR3: TGTGCCAGTAAGGAACAGGGAGTGGCGGGTTGGGCTGGTCAGCCCCAGCATTTT. Encoded protein: CASKEQGVAGWAGQPQHF.

This clone occurred once. This chain links TRBV6-1 with TRBJ1-5; no clear D. Trimming took off 3 bases at V and 1 base at J, with 10 bases between the two ends. Per germline, CDR1 MNHNS and CDR2 SASEGT. The CDR3 contains 15 residues. CDR3 in amino acids: CASSESGVSNQPQHF. The CDR3 coding sequence is TGTGCCAGCAGTGAGTCCGGGGTAAGCAATCAGCCCCAGCATTTT.

This clone was counted once. The chain recombines TRBV20-1 with TRBJ2-7; no clear D. CDR1 DFQATT and CDR2 SNEGSKA come from the germline V gene (reference sequence). V dropped 5 bases and J dropped 6 bases, with 11 bases sitting between them. The CDR3 consists of 11 residues. CDR3 DNA sequence: TGCAGTGCTCTCCATGTGAGCGAGCAGTACTTC. It is translated as CSALHVSEQYF.

CDR3 protein: CAWMGRTQETQYF. For the CDR3, the DNA is TGTGCCTGGATGGGGCGGACCCAAGAGACCCAGTACTTC. The chain carries TRBV30 and TRBJ2-5; a possible D gene is TRBD1 (5 bases). Germline values: CDR1 GTSNPN, CDR2 SVGIG (reference sequence). V was cut by 4 bases and J by 1 base, with 10 bases left in between. The CDR3 runs 13 residues.

In its sample, this clone was seen a few times. This rearrangement joins TRBV5-1 to TRBJ2-5, with D maybe TRBD2 (5 bases). Trimming removed 0 bases at V and 0 bases at J, with 6 bases between. CDR3 size: 14 residues. Germline CDR1 and CDR2: SGHRS and YFSETQ. The CDR3 sequence: CASSLVGDQETQYF. CDR3 nucleotides: TGCGCCAGCAGCTTGGTCGGGGACCAAGAGACCCAGTACTTC.

This chain joins TRBV9 and TRBJ1-5; tentatively, D is TRBD1 (6 bases). This CDR3 has 15 residues. The ends were cut back, 4 bases at V and 3 bases at J, with 14 bases in the middle. Germline values: CDR1 SGDLS, CDR2 YYNGEE. For the CDR3, the DNA is TGTGCCAGCAGCCCCGGGGGCAGTACCAATCAGCCCCAGCATTTT. This translates into CASSPGGSTNQPQHF.